The next 27 T cell receptor beta chains were all read from a single sample in a study of human T cells and chemical hapten exposure. From the RACE reads, TCRdb called clonotypes with MiXCR, one entry per CDR3 protein. There are approximately 89,000 distinct CDR3 sequences in the sample; roughly 10% occur only once, and roughly 2.5% lies in the top ten. Time point here: patch test 2, 6 weeks after DPC sensitization. Sample treatment: therapeutic diphenylcyclopropenone sensitization with weekly scalp DPC. Sequenced here: whole blood, sampled in connection with sensitization to the hapten diphenylcyclopropenone (DPC). The origin of the receptors is a woman aged 25 to 39 with alopecia areata. Some clones in this sample may be carry-over from other donors' samples.

There are many counts of this clonotype. J is TRBJ1-3 and V is TRBV7-3, with D perhaps TRBD1 (5 bases). Trimming removed 0 bases from V and 11 bases from J, with 14 bases in between. The V gene's germline CDR1 is SGHTA and CDR2 FQGTGA. The CDR3 sequence is 14 residues long. The CDR3: CASSLTPMGLPIYF. The CDR3 nucleotides are TGTGCCAGCAGCTTAACCCCGATGGGACTTCCCATATATTTT.

The chain couples TRBV28 to TRBJ1-1; D is undetermined. V was trimmed by 2 bases and J by 11 bases, leaving 12 bases between them. Germline V gene lookup returns CDR1 MDHEN and CDR2 SYDVKM. The CDR3 sequence is 12 residues long. Here the CDR3 reads CASSLQRSRAFF. The CDR3 nucleotides are TGTGCCAGCAGTTTACAACGGTCGCGGGCTTTCTTT. Looking up the rest from reference TRBV28 and TRBJ1-1 gives the full variable domain: DVKVTQSSRYLVKRTGEKVFLECVQDMDHENMFWYRQDPGLGLRLIYFSYDVKMKEKGDIPEGYSVSREKKERFSLILESASTNQTSMYLCASSLQRSRAFFGQGTRLTVV.

This clonotype came up many times. This chain connects TRBV29-1 to TRBJ1-1; 9 bases agree with TRBD1. J was trimmed by 3 bases and V by 4 bases; bases with no gene match: 0. The CDR3 length is 12 residues. The germline gives CDR1 SQVTM, CDR2 ANQGSEA. CDR3 residues: CSVGTGDTEAFF. The CDR3 nucleotides are TGCAGCGTTGGGACAGGGGACACTGAAGCTTTCTTT.

This clonotype was detected ten times or more. The rearrangement links TRBV7-6 to TRBJ2-1, with D possibly TRBD2 on 5 matching bases. This CDR3 contains 14 residues. Between the trimmed V and J ends, which lost 4 bases and 0 bases, there was a span of 7 bases. Germline CDR1 reads SGHVS; CDR2 reads FNYEAQ. The CDR3 here is CASSSRDSYNEQFF. The CDR3 DNA reads TGTGCCAGCAGCTCCCGGGACTCCTACAATGAGCAGTTCTTC.

Only a few counts were recorded for this clonotype. V gene TRBV6-5 combines with J gene TRBJ1-2; D is perhaps TRBD1 (5 bases). CDR3 length: 13 amino acids. CDR1 is MNHEY, CDR2 SVGAGI, per germline. With 6 bases removed from V and 4 bases from J, the gap between germline ends came to 12 bases. CDR3 DNA: TGTGCCAGCAGGCCGGGACGCGTCTATGGCTACACCTTC. Amino acids: CASRPGRVYGYTF.

The J gene is TRBJ2-4, the V gene TRBV20-1, with D maybe TRBD2 (5 bases). Trimming stripped 4 bases from V and 2 bases from J, with 9 bases between. This CDR3 spans 13 amino acids. Germline V gene lookup returns CDR1 DFQATT and CDR2 SNEGSKA (reference sequence). The CDR3 loop is CSAITDSKNIQYF. DNA for the CDR3: TGCAGTGCTATTACGGACTCCAAAAACATTCAGTACTTC.

The CDR3 DNA follows: TGTGCCAGCAGCTTGCGGGGGGACGGCAATCAGCCCCAGCATTTT. Encoded protein: CASSLRGDGNQPQHF. The chain combines TRBV5-5 with TRBJ1-5; D is possibly TRBD1 (5 bases). The CDR3 extends over 15 amino acids. Germline V lookup: CDR1 SGHKS, CDR2 YYEKEE (reference sequence). Trimming cost V 1 base and J 2 bases, with 10 bases left between them. The whole variable domain, filled in from reference TRBV5-5 and TRBJ1-5, reads DAGVTQSPTHLIKTRGQQVTLRCSPISGHKSVSWYQQVLGQGPQFIFQYYEKEERGRGNFPDRFSARQFPNYSSELNVNALLLGDSALYLCASSLRGDGNQPQHFGDGTRLSIL.

This clonotype was observed many times. The genes are TRBV7-3 and TRBJ2-1; 8 nucleotides match TRBD2. Losses at the gene ends were 1 base for V and 4 bases for J; bases not matched to a gene: 6. The length of the CDR3 is 16 residues. CDR1 is SGHTA, CDR2 FQGTGA, per germline. CDR3 coding DNA: TGTGCCAGCAGCTTAAGCACGGGGGGGCGTTACAATGAGCAGTTCTTC. Its protein is CASSLSTGGRYNEQFF.

The V call is TRBV10-2, the J call TRBJ1-1; D is uncertain. Per the germline V gene, CDR1 is WSHSY and CDR2 is SAAADI. There are 13 residues in the CDR3. Trimming shortened V by 7 bases and J by 1 base, and 10 bases separated the two germline ends. The CDR3: CASNFDRNTEAFF. The CDR3 nucleotides read TGCGCCAGCAATTTTGACCGGAACACTGAAGCTTTCTTT.

This clonotype has a count of ten or more. The CDR3 DNA sequence: TGTGCCAGCGCCACCCTAACAAGGGGAACCGGGGAGCTGTTTTTT. It translates to CASATLTRGTGELFF. The V gene is TRBV6-2 or TRBV6-3, the J gene TRBJ2-2, with D perhaps matching TRBD1 (5 bases). The CDR3 covers 15 residues. Trimming took 8 bases from V and 5 from J, leaving 18 bases between them. Per germline, CDR1 MNHEY and CDR2 SVGEGT.

The V and J genes are TRBV27 and TRBJ2-1; TRBD2 matches at 10 bases. The CDR3 runs to 16 residues. The germline gives CDR1 MNHEY, CDR2 SMNVEV (reference sequence). V trimming: 3 bases; J trimming: 2 bases; junction bases outside the gene matches: 4. CDR3 nucleotide sequence: TGTGCCAGCAGTTTTCAACTAGCGGGGCCCTACAATGAGCAGTTCTTC. Its translation: CASSFQLAGPYNEQFF.

The V gene is TRBV29-1, the J gene TRBJ1-1; D unclear. The CDR3 has 12 residues. Germline V gene sequence: CDR1 SQVTM, CDR2 ANQGSEA. Trimming removed 5 bases at V and 0 bases at J, with 7 bases between. CDR3 nucleotides: TGCAGCGTTAACGGCATGAACACTGAAGCTTTCTTT. Encoded protein: CSVNGMNTEAFF.

This clonotype was observed many times. V gene TRBV12-3 or TRBV12-4 combines with J gene TRBJ1-1; D is possibly TRBD1 (5 bases). The CDR3 spans 17 residues. V shed 6 bases and J shed 1 base, with 21 bases lying between them. CDR3 coding DNA: TGTGCCAGCAGGAAAGACAGTTTTGTAACGAAGAACACTGAAGCTTTCTTT. Translating it yields CASRKDSFVTKNTEAFF.

This clonotype showed up many times. This rearrangement joins TRBV18 to TRBJ1-3; TRBD1 matches 7 bases. V shed 5 bases and J 0 bases; nucleotides not matched to a gene: 16. The CDR3 has 19 amino acids. Germline V gene sequence: CDR1 KGHSH, CDR2 LQKENI. This CDR3 reads CASSSDRVGFQRSGNTIYF. The DNA for the CDR3 is TGTGCCAGCTCATCCGACAGGGTCGGTTTTCAGCGCTCTGGAAACACCATATATTTT.

This clonotype appeared a few times. The J gene is TRBJ2-2, the V gene TRBV6-2 or TRBV6-3; D uncertain. The germline V and J ends were trimmed by 3 bases and 0 bases, with 5 bases remaining between them. The CDR3 is 14 amino acids. Germline lookup yields CDR1 MNHEY and CDR2 SVGEGT. CDR3: CASSYLTNTGELFF. Written as DNA, the CDR3 is TGTGCCAGCAGTTATCTGACGAACACCGGGGAGCTGTTTTTT.

This clonotype came up many times. The chain recombines TRBV29-1 with TRBJ1-1; D unclear. V lost 4 bases to trimming and J lost 6 bases, with 15 bases between them. The CDR3 has 13 amino acids. Per germline, CDR1 SQVTM and CDR2 ANQGSEA. Written as DNA, the CDR3 is TGCAGCGTTGCGTCAGTGGGGTTTTCTGAAGCTTTCTTT. Its translation is CSVASVGFSEAFF.

A few counts support this clonotype. The chain employs TRBV20-1 and TRBJ2-3, with D possibly being TRBD2 (6 bases). V was clipped by 7 bases and J by 6 bases, with 20 bases between them. The germline V gene encodes CDR1 DFQATT and CDR2 SNEGSKA (reference sequence). The CDR3 loop spans 14 amino acids. This CDR3 reads CSVGLTSSFDTQYF. CDR3 sequence (DNA): TGCAGTGTGGGACTTACGAGTTCTTTTGATACGCAGTATTTT.

This clonotype showed up many times. The rearrangement uses TRBV11-3 and TRBJ2-6, with D unresolved. The CDR3 is 15 residues long. Trimming stripped 8 bases from V and 4 bases from J, with 15 bases between. Germline V gene data show CDR1 as SGHNT and CDR2 as YENEEA. The CDR3, as DNA: TGTGCCAGCGGAATAGGAAGTTCCGGGGCCAACGTCCTGACTTTC. Its translation: CASGIGSSGANVLTF.

This clonotype was picked up many times. V and J are TRBV7-9 and TRBJ2-1, with 8 bases matching TRBD2. The CDR3 runs 14 residues. Germline V lookup: CDR1 SEHNR, CDR2 FQNEAQ (reference sequence). With V trimmed by 5 bases and J by 9 bases, 9 bases remained unmatched. This CDR3 is CASSPPAGAREQFF. CDR3 in DNA: TGTGCCAGCAGCCCTCCAGCGGGAGCCCGTGAGCAGTTCTTC.

DNA of the CDR3: TGCAGCGTAAAGACAGGGAGTAATTCACCCCTCCACTTT. Translated: CSVKTGSNSPLHF. The chain carries TRBV29-1 and TRBJ1-6; 7 bases align to TRBD1. Germline lookup yields CDR1 SQVTM and CDR2 ANQGSEA. The CDR3 consists of 13 residues. With V trimmed by 6 bases and J by 6 bases, 5 bases remained unmatched.

This clonotype was detected ten times or more. The chain joins TRBV6-6 to TRBJ1-5; 8 bases align to TRBD1. Germline assignment: CDR1 MNHNY and CDR2 SVGAGI (reference sequence). V was pared by 6 bases and J by 6 bases, with 7 bases of the junction left unmatched. The CDR3 loop spans 14 amino acids. CDR3 DNA: TGTGCCAGCAGCTCGACAGGGGAGAGTCAGCCCCAGCATTTT. It is translated as CASSSTGESQPQHF.

This clonotype was picked up many times. This chain uses TRBV7-6 with TRBJ2-2, with 9 bases lining up with TRBD1. The V gene's germline CDR1 is SGHVS and CDR2 FNYEAQ. The junction had 5 bases not matched to a gene; V was cut back by 5 bases and J by 4 bases. CDR3 size: 15 residues. Here the CDR3 reads CASSVRGQGTGELFF. In DNA form, the CDR3 reads TGTGCCAGCAGCGTGAGGGGACAGGGCACCGGGGAGCTGTTTTTT.

This clonotype was detected a few times. The J gene is TRBJ1-6, the V gene TRBV5-4, with D tentatively TRBD1 (5 bases). The V and J ends lost 0 bases and 10 bases respectively, with 11 bases between them. Germline values: CDR1 SGHNT, CDR2 YYREEE (reference sequence). This CDR3 is 14 amino acids long. The CDR3 loop reads CASSLARVGSPLHF. The CDR3 bases are TGTGCCAGCAGCTTGGCCAGGGTTGGGTCACCCCTCCACTTT. Variable domain in full (rest from reference TRBV5-4 and TRBJ1-6): ETGVTQSPTHLIKTRGQQVTLRCSSQSGHNTVSWYQQALGQGPQFIFQYYREEENGRGNFPPRFSGLQFPNYSSELNVNALELDDSALYLCASSLARVGSPLHFGNGTRLTVT.

This clonotype came up a few times. The rearrangement joins TRBV9 to TRBJ2-3; D not certain. This CDR3 is 10 amino acids long. V was trimmed by 10 bases and J by 4 bases, leaving 7 bases between them. Germline V gives CDR1 SGDLS, CDR2 YYNGEE. The CDR3 spells CAGDADTQYF. CDR3 nucleotides: TGTGCCGGAGATGCAGATACGCAGTATTTT.

The chain uses TRBV10-3 and TRBJ2-7; no definite D call. Germline CDR1 and CDR2: ENHRY and SYGVKD. Trimming removed 3 bases from V and 2 bases from J, with 11 bases in between. The CDR3 is 14 amino acids. CDR3 protein: CAISDSQDPYEQYF. The CDR3 DNA sequence: TGTGCCATCAGTGACTCCCAGGACCCCTACGAGCAGTACTTC.

This clonotype was counted at least ten times. J is TRBJ2-3 and V is TRBV7-8; 9 bases are a match to TRBD2. From germline, CDR1 is SGHVS and CDR2 FQNEAQ. With V trimmed by 2 bases and J by 6 bases, 3 bases remained unmatched. The CDR3 totals 14 residues. The CDR3 DNA sequence: TGTGCCAGCAGCTTACAAGGACTAGCGGATACGCAGTATTTT. It specifies CASSLQGLADTQYF. The full variable domain, with the rest looked up from reference TRBV7-8 and TRBJ2-3, is GAGVSQSPRYKVAKRGQDVALRCDPISGHVSLFWYQQALGQGPEFLTYFQNEAQLDKSGLPSDRFFAERPEGSVSTLKIQRTQQEDSAVYLCASSLQGLADTQYFGPGTRLTVL.

This clonotype was counted many times. The chain uses TRBV18 and TRBJ2-5, with a weak D call TRBD1 (5 bases). Trimming cost V 4 bases and J 1 base, with 13 bases left between them. Per germline, CDR1 KGHSH and CDR2 LQKENI. The CDR3 has 15 residues. The CDR3: CASSQKTAFQETQYF. The CDR3 nucleotides read TGTGCCAGCTCACAAAAGACAGCCTTCCAAGAGACCCAGTACTTC.